This T cell receptor beta chain was captured in a study of human T cells and chemical hapten exposure. Indicated time point: healthy volunteer bleed at 6 weeks. The authors' total RNA extraction used unfractionated whole blood. The library gave individual cDNA molecules unique molecular identifiers. As processed by the authors: A per-sample median of roughly 96,000 TCRs was observed, with a range of about 20,000 to 700,000. TCRdb independently ran MiXCR on the RACE reads; one entry per CDR3 protein. TCRdb's processing, not the authors', yielded these V and J calls. The table lists about 47,000 distinct CDR3 sequences, around 4% of them singletons. In this sample, this clonotype turned up many times. The antigen remains unidentified. Findings and caveats of the study: The study found that DPC sensitization did not change TCRs above 1 in 1000 frequency.

This CDR3 is 14 amino acids long. The clonotype was recovered from a human donor in good health. Some clones in this sample may be carry-over from other donors' samples. V usage is TRBV12-2 and J usage is TRBJ1-1. TRBV12-2 is a pseudogene segment. What was sequenced was whole blood. CDR3 region: CASRSPLNNTEAFF. The CDR3 coding sequence is TGTGCAAGTCGCTCACCGTTGAATAACACTGAAGCTTTCTTT.